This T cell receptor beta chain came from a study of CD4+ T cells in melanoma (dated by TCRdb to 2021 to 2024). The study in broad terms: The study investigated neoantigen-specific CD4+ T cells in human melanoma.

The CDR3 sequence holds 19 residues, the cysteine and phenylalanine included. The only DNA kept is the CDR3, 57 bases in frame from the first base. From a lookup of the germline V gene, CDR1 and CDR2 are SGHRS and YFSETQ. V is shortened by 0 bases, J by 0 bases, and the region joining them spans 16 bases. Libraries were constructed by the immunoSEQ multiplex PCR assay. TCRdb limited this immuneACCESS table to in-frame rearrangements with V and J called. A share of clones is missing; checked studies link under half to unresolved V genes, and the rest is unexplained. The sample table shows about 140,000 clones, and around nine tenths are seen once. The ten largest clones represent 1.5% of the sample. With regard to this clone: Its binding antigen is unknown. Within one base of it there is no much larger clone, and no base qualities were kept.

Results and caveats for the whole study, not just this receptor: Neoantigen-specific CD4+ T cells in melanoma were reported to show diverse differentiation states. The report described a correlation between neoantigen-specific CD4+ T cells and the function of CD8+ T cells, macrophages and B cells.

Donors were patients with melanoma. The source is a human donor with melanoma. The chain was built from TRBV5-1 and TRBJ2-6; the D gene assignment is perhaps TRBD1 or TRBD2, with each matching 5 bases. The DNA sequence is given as TGCGCCAGCAGCTTGGATGGTGGGACGGCCAGCTCTGGGGCCAACGTCCTGACTTTC. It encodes CASSLDGGTASSGANVLTF.